Each of the 15 T cell receptor beta chains below was sequenced from the same sample in a study of T cell clones after liver transplantation. Alloreactive TCRbeta sequences came from sequencing proliferating CFSE-low cells in the MLR. Only in-frame clones appear in the TCRdb table, and some are missing; sequencing was by immunoSEQ multiplex PCR. The table shows roughly 5,100 clones, with around 32% occurring only once. Their specific antigens are unknown. Sequencing was carried out using CD4+ T cells from cultured PBMCs. Receptors were obtained from a human patient who received a liver transplant. Some T cells may possibly be graft donor cells.

This clone was found once. The chain employs TRBV10-3 and TRBJ2-7; no reliable D call. The germline V gene has CDR1 ENHRY and CDR2 SYGVKD. The CDR3 is made up of 15 amino acids. V dropped 3 bases and J dropped 0 bases, with 12 bases sitting between them. The CDR3 nucleotides are TGTGCCATCAGTGATCCCAGTTTCAGCTCCTACGAGCAGTACTTC. It yields the protein CAISDPSFSSYEQYF.

The chain has TRBV7-9 and TRBJ2-3; D could derive from TRBD1 or TRBD2 (6 bases each). Per germline, CDR1 SEHNR and CDR2 FQNEAQ (reference sequence). This CDR3 has 13 amino acids. V lost 5 bases and J 4 bases, leaving 10 bases between the germline ends. The DNA for the CDR3 is TGTGCCAGCAGCCCTAGGGGGGCAGATACGCAGTATTTT. Its protein product is CASSPRGADTQYF.

The chain has TRBV29-1 and TRBJ2-3; 16 positions match TRBD2. The germline V gene encodes CDR1 SQVTM and CDR2 ANQGSEA. The CDR3 totals 15 residues. V shed 6 bases and J 4 bases; nucleotides not matched to a gene: 4. CDR3 nucleotides: TGCAGCGTCGGGACTAGCGGGAGGGCCGCAGATACGCAGTATTTT. Translated: CSVGTSGRAADTQYF.

V gene TRBV15 combines with J gene TRBJ2-2, with unresolved D. Germline assignment: CDR1 LNHNV and CDR2 YYDKDF (reference sequence). V lost 0 bases to trimming and J lost 4 bases, with 12 bases between them. This CDR3 has 16 amino acids. CDR3 coding DNA: TGTGCCACCAGCAGAGAAAGCTCGAGTGCCACCGGGGAGCTGTTTTTT. It translates to CATSRESSSATGELFF.

The genes are TRBV2 and TRBJ1-6; D remains unclear. The CDR3 runs to 12 residues. V was pared by 4 bases and J by 9 bases, with 7 bases between. Germline V CDR1 and CDR2: SNHLY, FYNNEI. The chain's CDR3 is CASSATGSPLHF. CDR3 in DNA: TGTGCCAGCAGTGCTACGGGTTCACCCCTCCACTTT.

The chain combines TRBV29-1 with TRBJ1-2, with 9 bases matching TRBD1. V was pared by 7 bases and J by 5 bases, with 14 bases of the junction left unmatched. Germline values: CDR1 SQVTM, CDR2 ANQGSEA. CDR3 length: 15 amino acids. The CDR3 reads CSAGFRDREKYGYTF. CDR3 DNA: TGCAGCGCTGGCTTCCGGGACAGGGAAAAGTATGGCTACACCTTC.

This clone occurred a few times. This chain links TRBV6-5 with TRBJ1-5; unclear D gene. V lost 5 bases, J lost 1 base, and 6 bases lay in between. Germline CDR1 reads MNHEY; CDR2 reads SVGAGI. The CDR3 length is 13 residues. CDR3 nucleotide sequence: TGTGCCAGCAGTGGACTCAGCAATCAGCCCCAGCATTTT. Translating gives CASSGLSNQPQHF.

The chain has TRBV6-8 and TRBJ2-7; TRBD1 matches 10 bases. The junction had 6 bases not matched to a gene; V was cut back by 4 bases and J by 6 bases. CDR3 length: 14 amino acids. Germline lookup yields CDR1 MNHGY and CDR2 SAAAGT. The DNA of the CDR3 is TGTGCCAGCAGTTCGGGACAGGGGCCCACCGAGCAGTACTTC. Its translation: CASSSGQGPTEQYF.

In its sample, this clone was seen a few times. V usage is TRBV5-8 and J usage is TRBJ2-5; 9 nucleotides line up with TRBD1. The junction had 9 bases not matched to a gene; V was cut back by 5 bases and J by 4 bases. The CDR3 consists of 15 residues. CDR1 and CDR2 (germline): SGHTS, YDEGEE. Here the CDR3 DNA reads TGTGCCAGCAGTTACAGACAGGGGGTTACAGAGACCCAGTACTTC. It encodes CASSYRQGVTETQYF.

The gene calls are TRBV18 and TRBJ1-2; unclear D gene. This CDR3 contains 12 residues. Germline CDR1 KGHSH, CDR2 LQKENI. V was trimmed by 4 bases and J by 6 bases, leaving 9 bases between them. CDR3 DNA sequence: TGTGCCAGCTCACTGGACCGCGATGGCTACACCTTC. Protein product: CASSLDRDGYTF.

By sample fraction, this clone is medium-sized. This chain connects TRBV4-1 to TRBJ2-7, with D possibly being TRBD2 (6 bases). Germline lookup yields CDR1 MGHRA and CDR2 YSYEKL. The CDR3 consists of 16 residues. The V and J ends lost 3 bases and 2 bases respectively, with 17 bases between them. The DNA for the CDR3 is TGCGCCAGCAGCCAGCCCCTAGCGCCACGTCCCTACGAGCAGTACTTC. It translates to CASSQPLAPRPYEQYF.

This clone is large within its sample. The chain is built from TRBV6-1 and TRBJ2-7; tentatively, D is TRBD2 (6 bases). V shed 6 bases and J shed 7 bases, with 19 bases lying between them. The V gene's germline CDR1 is MNHNS and CDR2 SASEGT. The CDR3 is 14 residues long. The CDR3 DNA follows: TGTGCCAGCAGCCCCGGAGGGGCGAGAAAAGAGCAGTACTTC. Translated: CASSPGGARKEQYF.

This clone came up a few times. The chain recombines TRBV2 with TRBJ1-4, with a weak D call TRBD1 (5 bases). This CDR3 comprises 14 residues. The V and J ends lost 5 bases and 7 bases respectively, with 14 bases between them. Germline V gene sequence: CDR1 SNHLY, CDR2 FYNNEI. The CDR3 nucleotides read TGTGCCAGCAGTTTTCAGGGCTTGGCTGAAAAACTGTTTTTT. Protein sequence: CASSFQGLAEKLFF.

In its sample, this clone ranks as medium-sized. V gene TRBV18 combines with J gene TRBJ2-2; 10 bases match TRBD1. The CDR3 length is 16 residues. With V trimmed by 3 bases and J by 8 bases, 9 bases remained unmatched. Germline V gene data show CDR1 as KGHSH and CDR2 as LQKENI. The CDR3 DNA reads TGTGCCAGCTCACCCTTCGGGACAGGGGTGACGGGGGAGCTGTTTTTT. Translated, it gives CASSPFGTGVTGELFF.

The chain is built from TRBV28 and TRBJ1-2; D not certain. The germline V gene encodes CDR1 MDHEN and CDR2 SYDVKM. This CDR3 has 13 residues. Deletions cut 3 bases from V and 6 bases from J, with 11 bases between. The CDR3 loop is CASSLFPAHGYTF. The CDR3 coding sequence is TGTGCCAGCAGTTTGTTCCCAGCCCATGGCTACACCTTC.